This TCR beta chain derives from a study of cytomegalovirus exposure and HLA in healthy donors. Germline-derived CDR1 and CDR2 are SGHDT and YYEEEE. CDR3 size: 18 residues. With 60 Vbeta and 13 Jbeta primers, the PCR was carried out. This table comes from immunoSEQ multiplex PCR, and its TCRdb copy is limited to in-frame clones, with some not included. The table includes about 190,000 clones, approximately 86% detected once. Notes on this clone: One end of the junction does not line up with germline, which may come from a read error. This CDR3 is also generated by other DNA sequences in the sample.

This receptor was identified in a woman aged 18-29 years in good health and CMV-seronegative. The sequencing sample was made of PBMCs. V and J are TRBV5-6 and TRBJ1-1; 9 positions match TRBD1. The CDR3 sequence: CASSLPGQGFKMNTEAFF. The CDR3 bases are TGTGCCAGCAGCCTACCGGGACAGGGTTTTAAGATGAACACTGAAGCCTTCTTT.